Below, 30 T cell receptor beta chains from the same sample are listed, as sequenced in a study of shared clonotypes between healthy human individuals (dated by TCRdb to between 2020 and 2021). Libraries came from the immunoSEQ multiplex PCR assay. TCRdb took this table from immuneACCESS and kept in-frame rearrangements with V and J called. Such tables lack part of the clones; where checked against another copy, unresolved V genes explain under half of the gap, and the rest is unexplained. This sample lists about 340,000 clones; 70% to 75% were detected once. The ten most abundant clones make up 8.5% to 12% of the sample. Sequencing was performed on memory CD4+ T cells sorted from blood. The cell subset or site label, as the study defines it: CD45RA-negative fraction. Source of these receptors: a man in his thirties or forties in good health.

The chain uses TRBV20-1 and TRBJ2-6; D tentatively fits TRBD1 or TRBD2 (5 bases each). V gave up 7 bases and J gave up 5 bases, with 6 bases separating them. The CDR3 contains 11 residues. CDR1 is DFQATT, CDR2 SNEGSKA, per germline (reference sequence). CDR3 sequence (DNA): TGCAGTGGGGACCGGGCCAACGTCCTGACTTTC. Translating gives CSGDRANVLTF.

Turning to this clone: The sample carries other DNA sequences with the same CDR3. V usage is TRBV14 and J usage is TRBJ2-5, with D uncertain. Germline V CDR1 and CDR2: SGHDN, FVKESK. V was pared by 0 bases and J by 1 base, with 6 bases between. CDR3 length: 14 residues. In nucleotides, the CDR3 is TGTGCCAGCAGCCAAGATCTGGGCCAAGAGACCCAGTACTTC. It is translated as CASSQDLGQETQYF.

This chain connects TRBV29-1 to TRBJ2-3; D is ambiguous. Trimming left V 6 bases short and J 6 bases short, with 10 bases between. The CDR3 extends over 11 amino acids. Germline CDR1 and CDR2: SQVTM and ANQGSEA. In DNA, the CDR3 is TGCAGCGTCCGTTTAGGGGATACGCAGTATTTT. It codes for CSVRLGDTQYF.

The sample holds many counts of this clone. The chain employs TRBV2 and TRBJ2-1; 11 nucleotides align to TRBD1. The CDR3 is made up of 14 amino acids. The germline CDR1 and CDR2 sequences are SNHLY and FYNNEI. The trim removed 6 bases at V and 3 bases at J, leaving 1 base unmatched. The CDR3 reads CASRDRGHYNEQFF. Here the CDR3 DNA reads TGTGCCAGCAGGGACAGGGGGCACTACAATGAGCAGTTCTTC.

V and J are TRBV2 and TRBJ1-5; no reliable D call. Germline CDR1 is SNHLY and CDR2 is FYNNEI. CDR3 length: 14 residues. V was pared by 3 bases and J by 3 bases, with 9 bases between. CDR3: CASSDRSVNQPQHF. The CDR3 bases are TGTGCCAGCAGTGATCGGTCAGTCAATCAGCCCCAGCATTTT. Full variable domain (remainder filled in from reference TRBV2 and TRBJ1-5): EPEVTQTPSHQVTQMGQEVILRCVPISNHLYFYWYRQILGQKVEFLVSFYNNEISEKSEIFDDQFSVERPDGSNFTLKIRSTKLEDSAMYFCASSDRSVNQPQHFGDGTRLSIL.

The V and J genes are TRBV19 and TRBJ2-5, with D perhaps matching TRBD2 (6 bases). Germline loops: CDR1 LNHDA, CDR2 SQIVND (reference sequence). CDR3 length: 17 residues. V was trimmed by 5 bases and J by 4 bases, leaving 23 bases between them. Here the CDR3 reads CASSADKAEGWVETQYF. The CDR3 DNA is TGTGCCAGTAGTGCTGATAAGGCGGAGGGATGGGTAGAGACCCAGTACTTC.

The chain couples TRBV7-9 to TRBJ1-3; 7 bases fit TRBD1. Germline trimming cut 5 bases from V and 1 base from J; bases unmatched to any gene: 5. Germline CDR1 and CDR2: SEHNR and FQNEAQ (reference sequence). This CDR3 has 15 amino acids. In nucleotides, the CDR3 is TGTGCCAGCAGCAACGACAGGGCTTCTGGAAACACCATATATTTT. Its translation is CASSNDRASGNTIYF. The complete variable domain, with remaining parts taken from reference TRBV7-9 and TRBJ1-3, reads DTGVSQNPRHKITKRGQNVTFRCDPISEHNRLYWYRQTLGQGPEFLTYFQNEAQLEKSRLLSDRFSAERPKGSFSTLEIQRTEQGDSAMYLCASSNDRASGNTIYFGEGSWLTVV.

This clone came up once. The V gene is TRBV28, the J gene TRBJ2-7; TRBD1 matches 7 bases. This CDR3 has 13 residues. Germline values: CDR1 MDHEN, CDR2 SYDVKM. V trimming: 6 bases; J trimming: 4 bases; junction bases outside the gene matches: 6. CDR3 in DNA: TGTGCCAGCAGGTCGGGACAGTCTTACGAGCAGTACTTC. Protein product: CASRSGQSYEQYF.

The chain combines TRBV19 with TRBJ2-7; D is undetermined. Trimming left V 3 bases short and J 3 bases short, with 12 bases between. This CDR3 is 14 amino acids long. Germline lookup yields CDR1 LNHDA and CDR2 SQIVND (reference sequence). CDR3: CASSIGPLIYEQYF. The CDR3 region has the DNA TGTGCCAGTAGTATCGGGCCTTTGATCTACGAGCAGTACTTC.

The rearrangement links TRBV2 to TRBJ2-1; perhaps TRBD1 as D (5 bases). V gave up 4 bases and J gave up 11 bases, with 9 bases separating them. CDR1 is SNHLY, CDR2 FYNNEI, per germline. The CDR3 sequence is 11 residues long. The CDR3 DNA follows: TGTGCCAGCAGTGCTTGGGGCCAGCAGTTCTTC. Translation: CASSAWGQQFF.

This chain connects TRBV11-3 to TRBJ2-1; a weak D match, TRBD2 (5 bases). CDR3 length: 15 residues. Germline V lookup: CDR1 SGHNT, CDR2 YENEEA. V was pared by 5 bases and J by 8 bases, with 19 bases between. CDR3 DNA sequence: TGTGCCAGCAGCCCCGACTCTCATCGCGGGTATGAGCAGTTCTTC. It encodes CASSPDSHRGYEQFF. The full variable domain, its missing parts supplied by reference TRBV11-3 and TRBJ2-1, is EAGVVQSPRYKIIEKKQPVAFWCNPISGHNTLYWYLQNLGQGPELLIRYENEEAVDDSQLPKDRFSAERLKGVDSTLKIQPAELGDSAVYLCASSPDSHRGYEQFFGPGTRLTVL.

The rearrangement joins TRBV5-6 to TRBJ1-2, with TRBD1 identical over 7 bases. V lost 0 bases to trimming and J lost 7 bases; unmatched junction nucleotides: 0. Germline V lookup: CDR1 SGHDT, CDR2 YYEEEE. The length of the CDR3 is 12 residues. The CDR3 bases are TGTGCCAGCAGCTTGGGGACAGGTGGCTACACCTTC. This sequence encodes CASSLGTGGYTF.

This chain connects TRBV29-1 to TRBJ2-1, with D hard to call. Germline CDR1 and CDR2: SQVTM and ANQGSEA. The V end lost 4 bases, the J end lost 4 bases, and 8 bases lay between the germline ends. The length of the CDR3 is 12 residues. DNA of the CDR3: TGCAGCGTTGTATTAGGGTACAATGAGCAGTTCTTC. It is translated as CSVVLGYNEQFF.

This chain uses TRBV7-3 with TRBJ2-2; the D gene could be TRBD1 or TRBD2 (5 bases each). V lost 4 bases and J 2 bases, leaving 8 bases between the germline ends. CDR1 is SGHTA, CDR2 FQGTGA, per germline. This CDR3 spans 14 amino acids. The CDR3 nucleotides read TGTGCCAGCAGCTCCGGGACCAACACCGGGGAGCTGTTTTTT. Translation: CASSSGTNTGELFF.

This clone was picked up a small number of times. J is TRBJ2-1 and V is TRBV27; 7 bases align to TRBD2. The CDR3 loop spans 16 amino acids. V gave up 8 bases and J gave up 4 bases; unmatched junction bases: 14. Germline CDR1 is MNHEY and CDR2 is SMNVEV (reference sequence). This CDR3 is CASANTGGGFYNEQFF. Written as DNA, the CDR3 is TGTGCCAGCGCCAATACGGGAGGAGGTTTTTACAATGAGCAGTTCTTC.

The chain couples TRBV6-5 to TRBJ2-4; a possible D gene is TRBD1 (5 bases). Trimming left V 6 bases short and J 0 bases short, with 12 bases between. This CDR3 is 15 amino acids long. CDR1 is MNHEY, CDR2 SVGAGI, per germline. The CDR3 spells CASSDVGVAKNIQYF. DNA for the CDR3: TGTGCCAGCAGCGACGTAGGGGTAGCCAAAAACATTCAGTACTTC.

J is TRBJ2-5 and V is TRBV7-2, with D perhaps matching TRBD2 (6 bases). Between the trimmed V and J ends, which lost 4 bases and 11 bases, there was a span of 20 bases. Germline V lookup: CDR1 SGHTA, CDR2 FQGNSA. The CDR3 runs 14 residues. In nucleotides, the CDR3 is TGTGCCAGCAGCTCCGCCCTCTCCACTAGCAGGCAGTACTTC. Protein sequence: CASSSALSTSRQYF.

Here the CDR3 DNA reads TGTGCCAGTAGTCGCGAAAAATTTGCCTTTTACGAGCAGTACTTC. Translating it yields CASSREKFAFYEQYF. The V call is TRBV19, the J call TRBJ2-7; the D is unclear. The germline CDR1 and CDR2 sequences are LNHDA and SQIVND (reference sequence). CDR3 length equals 15 residues. V gave up 5 bases and J gave up 4 bases, with 18 bases separating them. Drawing the rest from reference TRBV19 and TRBJ2-7, the complete variable domain is DGGITQSPKYLFRKEGQNVTLSCEQNLNHDAMYWYRQDPGQGLRLIYYSQIVNDFQKGDIAEGYSVSREKKESFPLTVTSAQKNPTAFYLCASSREKFAFYEQYFGPGTRLTVT.

This chain uses TRBV25-1 with TRBJ2-1; TRBD2 aligns across 11 bases. Trimming at V came to 2 bases and at J to 2 bases, leaving 5 bases not matched to a gene. CDR1 MGHDK and CDR2 SYGVNS come from the germline V gene. The CDR3 loop spans 17 amino acids. Here the CDR3 DNA reads TGTGCCAGCAGTGAAGGGACGACTAGCGGGACCTACAATGAGCAGTTCTTC. It codes for CASSEGTTSGTYNEQFF.

The rearrangement uses TRBV6-5 and TRBJ2-1; TRBD2 agrees at 10 bases. The J segment lost 9 bases and the V segment lost 6 bases, leaving 8 bases of the junction unmatched. Per the germline V gene, CDR1 is MNHEY and CDR2 is SVGAGI. This CDR3 contains 14 residues. CDR3 DNA: TGTGCCAGCAGGGCTAGCGGGAGACGGGGTGAGCAGTTCTTC. As protein: CASRASGRRGEQFF.

The rearrangement joins TRBV11-2 to TRBJ2-1; TRBD2 matches at 7 bases. V shed 2 bases, J shed 6 bases, and the junction held 7 bases outside the gene matches. CDR3 length equals 15 residues. Germline assignment: CDR1 SGHAT and CDR2 FQNNGV. CDR3: CASSLWGGRSNEQFF. CDR3 sequence (DNA): TGTGCCAGCAGCTTATGGGGGGGACGATCCAATGAGCAGTTCTTC. Using reference TRBV11-2 and TRBJ2-1 for the parts outside the CDR3, the full variable domain is EAGVAQSPRYKIIEKRQSVAFWCNPISGHATLYWYQQILGQGPKLLIQFQNNGVVDDSQLPKDRFSAERLKGVDSTLKIQPAKLEDSAVYLCASSLWGGRSNEQFFGPGTRLTVL.

This sequence joins TRBV6-6 and TRBJ1-3; a weak D match, TRBD1 (5 bases). Germline loops: CDR1 MNHNY, CDR2 SVGAGI (reference sequence). The V gene lost 5 bases and the J gene lost 8 bases, with 19 bases spanning the gap. This CDR3 has 15 residues. CDR3 bases: TGTGCCAGCAGTCCATATCTCGGGGGGTTGGACACCATATATTTT. Translation gives CASSPYLGGLDTIYF.

The rearrangement links TRBV18 to TRBJ1-1, with D hard to call. CDR3 length equals 14 residues. The V gene's germline CDR1 is KGHSH and CDR2 LQKENI. V lost 3 bases to trimming and J lost 1 base, with 9 bases between them. The CDR3 protein is CASSPTAENTEAFF. CDR3 DNA sequence: TGTGCCAGCTCACCTACGGCCGAGAACACTGAAGCTTTCTTT. Full variable domain (rest looked up from reference TRBV18 and TRBJ1-1): NAGVMQNPRHLVRRRGQEARLRCSPMKGHSHVYWYRQLPEEGLKFMVYLQKENIIDESGMPKERFSAEFPKEGPSILRIQQVVRGDSAAYFCASSPTAENTEAFFGQGTRLTVV.

The rearrangement joins TRBV5-1 to TRBJ2-1; D unresolved. CDR3 length: 15 residues. With 0 bases removed from V and 2 bases from J, the gap between germline ends came to 9 bases. The germline gives CDR1 SGHRS, CDR2 YFSETQ. DNA for the CDR3: TGCGCCAGCAGCTTGGAAGCCCTGACCTACAATGAGCAGTTCTTC. Translation gives CASSLEALTYNEQFF.

J is TRBJ2-7 and V is TRBV29-1; TRBD1 matches at 8 bases. Germline-derived CDR1 and CDR2 are SQVTM and ANQGSEA. This CDR3 comprises 13 residues. V dropped 6 bases and J dropped 3; count of bases not matched to a gene: 7. The CDR3 protein is CSVRTGNNYEQYF. In DNA, the CDR3 is TGCAGCGTACGGACAGGGAATAACTACGAGCAGTACTTC.

V and J are TRBV25-1 and TRBJ2-5; possibly TRBD2 for D (5 bases). The germline CDR1 and CDR2 sequences are MGHDK and SYGVNS. Trimming cost V 1 base and J 0 bases, with 9 bases left between them. The CDR3 length is 15 residues. CDR3 in DNA: TGTGCCAGCAGTGAATCTGCTAGCTACCAAGAGACCCAGTACTTC. Its protein is CASSESASYQETQYF.

The genes are TRBV5-4 and TRBJ2-3, with 12 positions matching TRBD2. CDR1 is SGHNT, CDR2 YYREEE, per germline (reference sequence). The CDR3 length is 18 residues. V gave up 0 bases and J gave up 0 bases; unmatched junction bases: 5. The CDR3 spells CASSLGLAGETSTDTQYF. CDR3 nucleotide sequence: TGTGCCAGCAGCTTGGGACTAGCGGGAGAAACTAGCACAGATACGCAGTATTTT.

J is TRBJ1-2 and V is TRBV5-1; TRBD1 aligns across 7 bases. With 3 bases clipped from V and 6 bases from J, the junction kept 5 bases outside the gene matches. This CDR3 comprises 13 residues. Germline V gives CDR1 SGHRS, CDR2 YFSETQ. The CDR3 protein is CASSSRTGDGYTF. The DNA for the CDR3 is TGCGCCAGCAGCTCCCGGACAGGAGATGGCTACACCTTC.

The chain combines TRBV6-1 with TRBJ1-2; a possible D gene is TRBD1 (5 bases). This CDR3 region has 13 residues. V was clipped by 6 bases and J by 4 bases, with 12 bases between them. Germline lookup yields CDR1 MNHNS and CDR2 SASEGT. For the CDR3, the DNA is TGTGCCAGCAGCTTTGACAGCTTCTATGGCTACACCTTC. Protein: CASSFDSFYGYTF.

The chain couples TRBV19 to TRBJ2-7; D is possibly TRBD1 or TRBD2 (5 bases each). The CDR3 is made up of 15 amino acids. The V and J ends lost 4 bases and 4 bases respectively, with 17 bases between them. In germline, CDR1 is LNHDA, CDR2 SQIVND (reference sequence). The CDR3, as DNA: TGTGCCAGTAGTACCTCGGGGCAGGCCTTTTACGAGCAGTACTTC. It is translated as CASSTSGQAFYEQYF. Variable domain in full (rest from reference TRBV19 and TRBJ2-7): DGGITQSPKYLFRKEGQNVTLSCEQNLNHDAMYWYRQDPGQGLRLIYYSQIVNDFQKGDIAEGYSVSREKKESFPLTVTSAQKNPTAFYLCASSTSGQAFYEQYFGPGTRLTVT.